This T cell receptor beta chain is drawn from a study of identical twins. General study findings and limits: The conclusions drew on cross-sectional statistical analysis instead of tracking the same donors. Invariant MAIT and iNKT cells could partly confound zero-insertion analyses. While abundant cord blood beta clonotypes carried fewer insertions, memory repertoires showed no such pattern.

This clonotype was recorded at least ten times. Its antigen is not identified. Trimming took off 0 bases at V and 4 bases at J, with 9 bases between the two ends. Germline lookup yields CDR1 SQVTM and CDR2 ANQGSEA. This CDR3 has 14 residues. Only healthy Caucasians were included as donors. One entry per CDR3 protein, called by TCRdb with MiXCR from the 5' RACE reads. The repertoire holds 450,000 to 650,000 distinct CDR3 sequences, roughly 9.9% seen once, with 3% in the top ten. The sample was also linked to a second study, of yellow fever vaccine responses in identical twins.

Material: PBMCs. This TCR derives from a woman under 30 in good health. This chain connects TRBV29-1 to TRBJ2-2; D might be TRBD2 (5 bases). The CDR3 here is CSVEDPGTTGELFF. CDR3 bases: TGCAGCGTTGAAGATCCGGGAACCACCGGGGAGCTGTTTTTT.